This T cell receptor (beta chain) was sequenced in a study of radiation and T cells in renal cell carcinoma. Germline loops: CDR1 SGHTA, CDR2 FQGTGA. J gave up 4 bases and V 0 bases, and 3 bases lay outside the gene matches. The CDR3 totals 15 residues. TCRdb's table, derived via immunoSEQ multiplex PCR, lists solely in-frame clones and lacks some. The sample carries several thousand clones, roughly three fifths recorded once. Treatment in this sample: 15 Gy SBRT to primary tumor, nephrectomy 4 weeks later. The tumor was a clear cell renal cell carcinoma. The sequence came from a man in his sixties with renal cell carcinoma. The sequencing used tumor tissue, collected from a patient whose treatment included radiotherapy and nephrectomy. This sequence joins TRBV7-3 and TRBJ2-5; 9 bases are shared with TRBD1. The CDR3 is CASSLTGQGGETQYF. The CDR3 bases are TGTGCCAGCAGCTTAACGGGACAGGGCGGAGAGACCCAGTACTTC.